This T cell receptor beta chain appears in the sequencing data of a study of T cells after yellow fever vaccination. Study as a whole: The fractions with low cell numbers were processed using SMART-Seq v4 Ultra Low Input.

This CDR3 has 15 amino acids. V lost 2 bases and J 6 bases, leaving 16 bases between the germline ends. Germline V gene data show CDR1 as SGHRS and CDR2 as YFSETQ. Each CDR3 protein is one row after TCRdb ran MiXCR on the 5' RACE reads. The sample has a few hundred thousand distinct CDR3 sequences; roughly 3.5% are singletons. Overall study findings and caveats: CD4 and CD8 compartments shared a small share of clonotypes.

This clonotype came up many times. What it binds is unknown. This clonotype was sampled from a man between 18 and 29 years old who received the YFV17D yellow fever vaccine. V is TRBV5-1 and J is TRBJ2-3; possibly TRBD1 or TRBD2 for D (5 bases each). The source was PBMCs, collected 15 days after the yellow fever booster vaccination. CDR3 DNA sequence: TGCGCCAGCAGCTTCGGGGCCTGGGGGTCTGATACGCAGTATTTT. As protein: CASSFGAWGSDTQYF.